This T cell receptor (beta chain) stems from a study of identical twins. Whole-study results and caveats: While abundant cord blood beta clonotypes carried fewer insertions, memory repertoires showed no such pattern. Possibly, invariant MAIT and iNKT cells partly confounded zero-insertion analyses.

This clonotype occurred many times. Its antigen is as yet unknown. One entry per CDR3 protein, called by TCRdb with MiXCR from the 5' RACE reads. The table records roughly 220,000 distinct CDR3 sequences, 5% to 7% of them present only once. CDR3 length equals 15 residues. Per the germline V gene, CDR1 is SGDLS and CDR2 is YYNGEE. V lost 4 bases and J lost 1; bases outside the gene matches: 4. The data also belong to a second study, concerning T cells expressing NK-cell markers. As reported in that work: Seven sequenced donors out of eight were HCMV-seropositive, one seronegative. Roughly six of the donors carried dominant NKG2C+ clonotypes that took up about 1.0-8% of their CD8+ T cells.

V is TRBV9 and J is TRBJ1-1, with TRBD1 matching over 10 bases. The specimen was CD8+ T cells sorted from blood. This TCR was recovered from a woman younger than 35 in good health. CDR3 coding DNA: TGTGCCAGCAGCCCGGGACAGGGGCAGAACACTGAAGCTTTCTTT. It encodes CASSPGQGQNTEAFF.